Listed below are T cell receptor beta chains from one sample, sequenced in a study of blood T cell repertoires in COVID-19. TCRdb's copy holds only in-frame clones and misses some; the assay was immunoSEQ multiplex PCR. The profile shows over 200,000 clones, approximately 91% of them singletons. Material for sequencing was peripheral blood. These receptors were taken from a human donor in a cohort sampled during active COVID-19. Each CDR3 is given with its conserved first and last residue. A D gene is named only where the DNA matches it firmly. Not every row has a clone size; where given, it reads once, few, many or a size class.

>once|TRBV18|TRBJ1-2|TRBD1
TGTGCCAGCTACCCACTGGGACAGCTTAACTATGGCTACACCTTC
CASYPLGQLNYGYTF
>NA|TRBV18|TRBJ1-1|NA
TGTGCCAGCTCACCACCACCGGGAGCCTACACTGAAGCTTTCTTT
CASSPPPGAYTEAFF
>NA|TRBV3-1/TRBV3-2|TRBJ1-2|NA
TGTGCCAGCAGCCTAGGGGCTTCTAACTATGGCTACACCTTC
CASSLGASNYGYTF
>NA|TRBV6-5|TRBJ1-5|NA
TGTGCCAGCAGCCGTGACAGCATCAATCAGCCCCAGCATTTT
CASSRDSINQPQHF
>once|TRBV6-2/TRBV6-3|TRBJ1-2|TRBD1
TGTGCCAGCAGTTACGAACTGGACAGGGATAATAACTATGGCTACACCTTC
CASSYELDRDNNYGYTF
>NA|TRBV4-3|TRBJ1-2|NA
TGCGCCAGCAGCCACGCAGGGCGACGCGGCTACACCTTC
CASSHAGRRGYTF
>NA|TRBV6-5|TRBJ1-1|TRBD1
TGTGCCAGCAGTCCTACGGACAGGGAGAGCACTGAAGCTTTCTTT
CASSPTDRESTEAFF
>NA|TRBV5-1|TRBJ2-7|TRBD1
TGCGCCAGCAAATCGACCGGGACAGGGGTGCGCGAGCAGTACTTC
CASKSTGTGVREQYF
>NA|TRBV29-1|TRBJ1-6|NA
TGCAGCGCCAAACAGGGAGGGAATTCACCCCTCCACTTT
CSAKQGGNSPLHF
>NA|TRBV5-1|TRBJ1-1|TRBD1
TGCGCCAGCAGCTTGGCCGGGGGACAGTTTGAAGCTTTCTTT
CASSLAGGQFEAFF
>NA|TRBV15|TRBJ2-3|NA
TGTGCCACCAGCAGAGCCGCGGGCCTTAGTACGCAGTATTTT
CATSRAAGLSTQYF
>NA|TRBV7-7|TRBJ2-5|NA
TGTGCTAGCAGCTTCGGACAGTTCCAAGAGACCCAGTACTTC
CASSFGQFQETQYF
>NA|TRBV6-2/TRBV6-3|TRBJ1-5|NA
TGTGCCAGCAGTCTGATCAGGTCTAGCAATCAGCCCCAGCATTTT
CASSLIRSSNQPQHF
>NA|TRBV7-3|TRBJ2-1|NA
TGTGCCAGCAGCTTAATAGGTGGCGGGGCCTACAATGAGCAGTTCTTC
CASSLIGGGAYNEQFF
>NA|TRBV12-5|TRBJ2-7|TRBD1
TGTGCTAGTGGTTTGATAAACCGGGACAGGGGGGACCCAACGTTC
CASGLINRDRGDPTF
>NA|TRBV18|TRBJ1-1|TRBD1
TGTGCCAGCTCACCACCCGACAGGGTTGAAGCTTTCTTT
CASSPPDRVEAFF
>NA|TRBV19|TRBJ1-2|TRBD1
TGTGCCAGTAGTACGACAGGGAACTATGGCTACACCTTC
CASSTTGNYGYTF
>NA|TRBV5-8|TRBJ2-7|NA
TGTGCCAGCAGCTTGGATACCGAGGCCTTCTCCTACGAGCAGTACTTC
CASSLDTEAFSYEQYF
>NA|TRBV7-3|TRBJ2-1|TRBD2
TGTGCCAGCAGCCCCAGGACTAGCGGGAGCTACAATGAGCAGTTCTTC
CASSPRTSGSYNEQFF
>NA|TRBV7-5|TRBJ1-5|NA
TGTGTCAGAAGCTTCGACAGGGGAGGGGATCCTCGAAATCAGCCCCAGCATTTT
CVRSFDRGGDPRNQPQHF
>NA|TRBV6-5|TRBJ2-7|TRBD1
TGTGCCAGCAGTTACTCCGGGACAGGAGGACCTTACGAGCAGTACTTC
CASSYSGTGGPYEQYF
>NA|TRBV9|TRBJ1-1|NA
TGTGCCAGCAGCCAAACCCCGGACAGAGGAGTTGAAGCTTTCTTT
CASSQTPDRGVEAFF
>few|TRBV27|TRBJ2-1|NA
TGTGCCAGCAGTCCTGGGACAACCAGGAACGAGCAGTTCTTC
CASSPGTTRNEQFF
>NA|TRBV7-9|TRBJ1-2|TRBD1
TGTGCCAGCAGCTTAGTTCGACAGGGGGCTCCTGGCTACACCTTC
CASSLVRQGAPGYTF
>NA|TRBV7-9|TRBJ1-2|NA
TGTGCCATCAACGTCGGACAGTTGGATAACTATGGCTACACCTTC
CAINVGQLDNYGYTF
>NA|TRBV15|TRBJ1-5|TRBD1
TGTGCCACCAGCAGAGTCACAGGGGCTCAGCCCCAGCATTTT
CATSRVTGAQPQHF
>NA|TRBV21-1|TRBJ1-3|NA
TGTGCCAGCAGCACTCCACCGGGACAGGGGGTTTTTTTCTCTGGAAACACCATATATTTT
CASSTPPGQGVFFSGNTIYF
>NA|TRBV9|TRBJ2-1|NA
TGTGCCAGCAGCGTAGGAGGTCGAGGGCAGCTCTCCTACAATGAGCAGTTCTTC
CASSVGGRGQLSYNEQFF
>NA|TRBV5-8|TRBJ2-3|NA
TGTGCCAGCAGCTTGCGCGGTTCTAGCACAGATACGCAGTATTTT
CASSLRGSSTDTQYF
>NA|TRBV28|TRBJ1-6|TRBD1
TGTGCCAGCAGTCCATGGGACAGTAATTCACCCCTCCACTTT
CASSPWDSNSPLHF
>NA|TRBV18|TRBJ1-5|NA
TGTGCCAGCTCACCACAGGGGGATTATCAGCCCCAGCATTTT
CASSPQGDYQPQHF